A selection of T cell receptor beta chains follows, all from one sample in a study of blood T cell repertoires in COVID-19. TCRdb keeps only in-frame clones here, not all; method: immunoSEQ multiplex PCR. The sample holds 95,000 to 150,000 clones, 70% to 75% seen once. Sequenced sample: peripheral blood. The receptors originated from a man aged 55 to 69 with acute or convalescent COVID-19. The CDR3 runs from the conserved cysteine through the conserved F or W. The order of the fields is D gene, J gene, V gene, clone size, CDR3 length, CDR3 protein, CDR3 DNA. A D gene is named only where the DNA matches it firmly. Clone sizes are given selectively: once, few, many, or a class where the clone is expanded.

>TRBD2|TRBJ2-7|TRBV15|few|13
CATSTSGGYEQYF
TGTGCCACCAGTACTAGCGGGGGCTACGAGCAGTACTTC
>TRBD2|TRBJ2-3|TRBV19|-|16
CASSTRTSGGPDTQYF
TGTGCCAGTAGTACTCGGACTAGCGGGGGTCCAGATACGCAGTATTTT
>TRBD2|TRBJ2-1|TRBV2|-|15
CASSEMASGGNEQFF
TGTGCCAGCAGTGAAATGGCTAGCGGGGGGAATGAGCAGTTCTTC
>-|TRBJ1-2|TRBV27|-|13
CASSLSRGQGYTF
TGTGCCAGCAGTTTATCGAGAGGGCAAGGCTACACCTTC
>TRBD2|TRBJ2-3|TRBV25-1|-|15
CASSRASGSGYTQYF
TGTGCCAGCAGCCGGGCTAGCGGGAGCGGGTATACGCAGTATTTT
>TRBD1|TRBJ1-2|TRBV27|-|15
CATSIQGAGFYGYTF
TGTGCCACTTCAATACAGGGGGCGGGATTCTATGGCTACACCTTC
>-|TRBJ2-3|TRBV21-1|few|16
CASSKVHRGSTDTQYF
TGTGCCAGCAGCAAAGTACACAGGGGATCCACAGATACGCAGTATTTT
>-|TRBJ2-5|TRBV11-2|-|14
CASSLVQAEETQYF
TGTGCCAGCAGCTTAGTCCAGGCCGAAGAGACCCAGTACTTC
>-|TRBJ2-1|TRBV4-1|-|18
CASSHAWRARLDDNEQFF
TGCGCCAGCAGCCACGCGTGGAGGGCGAGGTTGGATGACAATGAGCAGTTCTTC
>TRBD1|TRBJ2-6|TRBV2|-|16
CASSSGGRTGANVLTF
TGTGCCAGCAGCTCAGGGGGTAGGACTGGGGCCAACGTCCTGACTTTC
>TRBD1|TRBJ1-5|TRBV24-1|-|15
CATSDGTVSNQPQHF
TGTGCCACCAGTGATGGGACAGTTAGCAATCAGCCCCAGCATTTT
>TRBD1|TRBJ1-1|TRBV30|-|15
CAWSVTGRGPREAFF
TGTGCCTGGAGTGTAACAGGCAGGGGGCCGAGGGAAGCTTTCTTT
>-|TRBJ2-5|TRBV29-1|-|12
CSVVLDGKSQYF
TGCAGCGTTGTTTTGGACGGGAAGTCCCAGTACTTC
>-|TRBJ1-4|TRBV15|-|16
CATSRDIHRSNEKLFF
TGTGCCACCAGCAGAGATATCCACAGGAGTAATGAAAAACTGTTTTTT
>TRBD1|TRBJ1-1|TRBV12-3/TRBV12-4|-|12
CASSLNQGQAFF
TGTGCCAGCAGTCTAAACCAGGGACAGGCTTTCTTT
>-|TRBJ1-5|TRBV7-9|few|14
CASSAQGEAQPQHF
TGTGCCAGCAGCGCCCAGGGTGAAGCTCAGCCCCAGCATTTT
>-|TRBJ2-3|TRBV2|-|13
CASSAGYPDTQYF
TGTGCCAGCAGTGCAGGGTATCCAGATACGCAGTATTTT
>TRBD2|TRBJ2-7|TRBV5-1|-|16
CASSLATVSGSNEQYF
TGCGCCAGCAGCTTGGCGACAGTTAGCGGGAGCAACGAGCAGTACTTC
>-|TRBJ2-1|TRBV5-8|once|13
CASSFLNRNEQFF
TGTGCCAGCAGCTTTCTGAACCGGAATGAGCAGTTCTTC
>TRBD1|TRBJ2-3|TRBV19|-|15
CASTNGDRSTDTQYF
TGTGCCAGTACTAATGGGGACAGGAGCACAGATACGCAGTATTTT
>TRBD1|TRBJ2-3|TRBV24-1|-|16
CATSVSPRGLPDTQYF
TGTGCCACCAGTGTCTCCCCCAGGGGGCTCCCAGATACGCAGTATTTT
>TRBD1|TRBJ1-2|TRBV6-1|-|16
CASSEVLTGSHYGYTF
TGTGCCAGCAGTGAAGTATTGACAGGGAGTCATTATGGCTACACCTTC
>TRBD1|TRBJ2-7|TRBV5-1|-|14
CASSLGQGVYEQYF
TGCGCCAGCAGCCTAGGACAGGGGGTCTACGAGCAGTACTTC
>TRBD1|TRBJ1-1|TRBV7-8|-|18
CASSFTTPGGGRNTEAFF
TGTGCCAGCAGCTTTACAACACCGGGAGGGGGCAGGAACACTGAAGCTTTCTTT
>TRBD2|TRBJ2-3|TRBV9|-|17
CASSARGLAGFTDTQYF
TGTGCCAGCAGCGCGAGGGGGCTAGCGGGGTTCACAGATACGCAGTATTTT
>TRBD2|TRBJ2-2|TRBV11-2|-|17
CASSLRGSGEGTGELFF
TGTGCCAGCAGCTTACGAGGGAGTGGGGAGGGCACCGGGGAGCTGTTTTTT
>-|TRBJ1-2|TRBV9|few|16
CASSAQGSPLQGGYTF
TGTGCCAGCAGTGCACAGGGCTCCCCGCTCCAGGGGGGCTACACCTTC
>-|TRBJ1-2|TRBV19|once|14
CASSVEQGNYGYTF
TGTGCCAGTAGTGTCGAACAGGGAAACTATGGCTACACCTTC
>TRBD1|TRBJ1-1|TRBV11-2|-|15
CASSGQGAENTEAFF
TGTGCCAGCAGCGGACAGGGGGCCGAGAACACTGAAGCTTTCTTT
>TRBD1|TRBJ2-4|TRBV27|-|15
CASRETGTGKNIQYF
TGTGCCAGCAGAGAAACCGGGACAGGGAAAAACATTCAGTACTTC
>TRBD1|TRBJ1-4|TRBV19|-|14
CASNRDSGYEKLFF
TGTGCCAGTAATCGGGACAGTGGTTATGAAAAACTGTTTTTT
>TRBD1|TRBJ1-1|TRBV5-6|many|16
CASSFRQGRSNTEAFF
TGTGCCAGCAGCTTCCGACAGGGAAGGTCGAACACTGAAGCTTTCTTT
>-|TRBJ2-7|TRBV3-1/TRBV3-2|-|14
CASSQGTGTYEQYF
TGTGCCAGCAGCCAAGGTACGGGTACCTACGAGCAGTACTTC
>TRBD1|TRBJ1-2|TRBV20-1|-|14
CSASSPGGYDGYTF
TGCAGTGCTAGTTCGCCAGGGGGCTATGATGGCTACACCTTC
>-|TRBJ2-7|TRBV25-1|-|11
CASSHGQEQYF
TGTGCCAGCAGCCACGGACAGGAGCAGTACTTC
>TRBD1|TRBJ1-1|TRBV28|-|18
CASSLRMAIQGVWGEAFF
TGTGCCAGCAGTTTACGAATGGCGATTCAGGGGGTATGGGGCGAAGCTTTCTTT
>TRBD2|TRBJ2-7|TRBV27|-|15
CASSSSRPSGYEQYF
TGTGCCAGCAGTTCCTCCCGGCCTAGCGGTTACGAGCAGTACTTC
>TRBD2|TRBJ2-1|TRBV11-1|-|14
CASRRGSGSSKQFF
TGTGCCAGCCGGAGGGGTAGCGGGAGCTCTAAGCAGTTCTTC
>-|TRBJ1-2|TRBV30|-|11
CAWSVQYGYTF
TGTGCCTGGAGTGTACAGTATGGCTACACCTTC
>TRBD1|TRBJ1-2|TRBV5-1|-|14
CASSLGQGATGYTF
TGCGCCAGCAGCTTAGGACAGGGGGCCACTGGCTACACCTTC
>-|TRBJ1-1|TRBV7-3|few|14
CASRVSGVNTEAFF
TGTGCCAGCAGAGTCTCCGGGGTGAACACTGAAGCTTTCTTT
>TRBD1|TRBJ1-2|TRBV19|-|13
CATNSQGAGGYTF
TGTGCCACCAACTCACAGGGGGCAGGAGGCTACACCTTC
>-|TRBJ1-5|TRBV25-1|few|14
CASSDASFNQPQHF
TGTGCCAGCAGTGATGCCAGTTTCAATCAGCCCCAGCATTTT
>-|TRBJ1-5|TRBV27|-|14
CASSLRQGNQPQHF
TGTGCCAGCAGTTTACGACAGGGCAATCAGCCCCAGCATTTT
>-|TRBJ1-6|TRBV3-1/TRBV3-2|-|12
CASQITNSPLHF
TGTGCCAGCCAGATTACTAATTCACCCCTCCACTTT
>-|TRBJ1-5|TRBV7-2|-|12
CASSLSNQPQHF
TGTGCCAGCAGCTTATCTAATCAGCCCCAGCATTTT
>TRBD1|TRBJ2-2|TRBV30|-|14
CAWTRTGNTGELFF
TGTGCCTGGACCCGGACAGGGAACACCGGGGAGCTGTTTTTT
>-|TRBJ1-6|TRBV28|-|15
CASSLEESVNSPLHF
TGTGCCAGCAGTTTAGAGGAGAGTGTGAATTCACCCCTCCACTTT
>-|TRBJ2-5|TRBV14|-|14
CASSQIGREETQYF
TGTGCCAGCAGCCAAATCGGCAGGGAAGAGACCCAGTACTTC
>-|TRBJ2-7|TRBV29-1|-|12
CSVAIPSHEQYF
TGCAGCGTAGCAATTCCTTCCCACGAGCAGTACTTC
>-|TRBJ2-3|TRBV5-1|-|15
CASSLLAREKDTQYF
TGCGCCAGCAGCTTGTTAGCTCGGGAGAAGGATACGCAGTATTTT
>-|TRBJ1-4|TRBV5-1|few|15
CASSLGDSLNEKLFF
TGCGCCAGCAGCTTAGGTGACAGCCTTAATGAAAAACTGTTTTTT
>-|TRBJ1-5|TRBV5-1|-|16
CASTPPHRESNQPQHF
TGCGCCAGCACCCCCCCCCACAGGGAGAGCAATCAGCCCCAGCATTTT
>TRBD1|TRBJ1-5|TRBV15|-|16
CATSRQRDRGGQPQHF
TGTGCCACCAGCAGACAACGGGACAGGGGAGGGCAGCCCCAGCATTTT
>TRBD1|TRBJ1-2|TRBV6-9|-|13
CASHQDRGYGYTF
TGTGCCAGCCACCAGGACAGGGGCTATGGCTACACCTTC
>-|TRBJ2-3|TRBV12-3/TRBV12-4|-|13
CASSVISTDTQYF
TGTGCCAGCAGTGTCATTAGCACAGATACGCAGTATTTT
>-|TRBJ1-2|TRBV6-5|-|15
CASSPSQGTFYGYTF
TGTGCCAGCAGTCCGTCACAGGGCACTTTCTATGGCTACACCTTC